This T cell receptor beta chain was found in a study of blood T cell repertoires in COVID-19. TCRdb keeps only in-frame clones here, not all; method: immunoSEQ multiplex PCR. This table holds tens of thousands of clones, roughly nine tenths found once. Sequenced: peripheral blood. This TCR was sampled from a woman aged 45 to 65 with active or convalescent COVID-19.

CDR3 protein: CASSRTGGLGNEQFF. CDR3 DNA sequence: TGTGCCAGCAGTCGGACGGGGGGTCTCGGGAATGAGCAGTTCTTC. The rearrangement links TRBV27 to TRBJ2-1; TRBD2 matches 7 bases. J was trimmed by 7 bases and V by 5 bases; bases with no gene match: 11. Germline lookup yields CDR1 MNHEY and CDR2 SMNVEV (reference sequence). CDR3 length: 15 residues.